This T cell receptor (beta chain) is drawn from a study of blood T cell repertoires in COVID-19. Study details: The United States, Italy and Spain supplied acute and convalescent COVID-19 samples.

V was cut by 4 bases and J by 7 bases, with 15 bases left in between. Germline CDR1 SGDLS, CDR2 YYNGEE. This CDR3 is 14 amino acids long. Authors' methods: Counts of nucleated cells, estimated from reference gene primer amplification, were obtained. Produced via immunoSEQ multiplex PCR; TCRdb's table is partial and in-frame only. V, J and clone size reflect that table, while D and trimming were determined from the DNA. The sample lists about 140,000 clones; around 87% were seen once. Participants spanned ages about 18 to 90 years and resided in about 24 US areas. The study assigned cohorts using participant-reported clinical history.

The chain employs TRBV9 and TRBJ1-5; D perhaps matches TRBD1 (6 bases). The sequenced sample consisted of PBMCs or T cells enriched from blood (not recorded which). The origin of this receptor is a man in his sixties who had recovered from COVID-19. CDR3 amino acids: CASSPTPRGQPQHF. The CDR3 DNA follows: TGTGCCAGCAGCCCGACCCCCAGGGGACAGCCCCAGCATTTT.